This T cell receptor beta chain was sequenced in a study of a mutant IDH1 vaccine in newly diagnosed glioma (dated by TCRdb to 2020 to 2023). Study-wide context: Vaccination started 4-6 weeks after radiotherapy alone, or was given together with temozolomide cycles in the groups whose treatment included chemotherapy. Of the roughly 33 treated patients, 62.5% were male and approximately 40% were female, and a mean age of around 40 years was recorded. Before enrollment, patients had received standard therapy of radiotherapy alone, temozolomide alone, or radiochemotherapy with temozolomide; most received the combination. The week-35 safety follow-up took place at visit V12, and the week-47 end of study took place at visit V13. Peripheral blood samples were drawn at six visits, namely V03 (baseline), V05, V07, V10, V12 and V13. Longitudinal TCRB deep sequencing was done for 25 to 30 treated patients, wherever samples were available for exploratory analyses.

Trimming takes 6 bases from V and 7 bases from J, and the germline ends sit 16 bases apart. From the cysteine up to the phenylalanine, the CDR3 has a length of 14 residues. Of the read, only the CDR3 DNA is kept; its 42 bases are in frame from base 1. From the germline V gene (reference sequence), CDR1 is LNHDA and CDR2 is SQIVND. Read against the paper, the sample's time point label means: week 35, safety follow-up. A 20-mer mutant IDH1 peptide at 300 micrograms in Montanide made up each vaccine dose, which was injected subcutaneously together with topical imiquimod. Across visits V03 through V10, patients got a total of eight vaccinations, given in weeks 1, 3, 5, 7, 11, 15, 19 and 23. The donors had newly diagnosed IDH1-mutant astrocytomas of WHO grade 3 or 4 that showed loss of nuclear ATRX. The samples were drawn from NOA16, a multicentre, single-arm, open-label phase I trial in Germany that tested a mutant IDH1 peptide vaccine in humans for the first time. The DNeasy Blood and Tissue Kit was used to extract genomic DNA from EDTA blood for TCRB sequencing.

The library was obtained by the immunoSEQ multiplex PCR assay. Rearranged TCR beta chain sequences were amplified with the hsTCRB Kit following the manufacturer's protocol. An Illumina MiSeq was used to sequence the TCRB libraries. Concerning the study's data processing: The kit vendor's proprietary platform handled demultiplexing, trimming and gene mapping. The immuneACCESS repertoire file appears here via TCRdb, limited to in-frame rearrangements. These files lack a portion of the clones; in checked studies, under half of the deficit traces to unresolved V genes, and the cause of the others is not known. V and J calls and clone size come straight from that table; D and trimming were deduced from the DNA. The sample yields tens of thousands of clones; about 80% were counted once. The ten largest clonotypes hold approximately 4.6% of the sample. What the authors observed across the whole study: Immune responses induced by the vaccine were seen in about 93% of patients across multiple MHC alleles. Availability determined which PBMC samples were chosen for TCRB deep sequencing. The authors noted that analyses of patient blood samples could not be reproduced because of sample limitations. Changes in the top peripheral T cell clonotypes picked up by TCRB sequencing did not appear to be linked to pseudoprogression.

As regards this clone: Its cognate antigen has yet to be identified. The record has no base qualities; no much larger clone is one base away.

This sequence uses TRBV19 and TRBJ1-3; there is no confident call for the D gene. This specimen consisted of PBMCs, obtained from a glioma patient whose treatment included an IDH1 peptide vaccine. The sequence derives from a woman between 45 and 65 years old with glioma. The CDR3 region: CASRTAGRSNTIYF. The DNA reads TGTGCCAGTAGGACCGCCGGGAGATCGAACACCATATATTTT.